What follows are 2 T cell receptor beta chains derived from one specimen sequenced in a study of T cells after yellow fever vaccination (dated 2019 in TCRdb). The treatment or condition label for this specimen denotes: live attenuated yellow fever vaccine strain. Libraries were constructed by 5' RACE. The listed sequencing device is Illumina HiSeq 2500. Starting from the raw public reads, TCRdb applied fastp trimming at Q25, assembled clones with MiXCR and retained in-frame beta chains. Every entry covers one CDR3 protein and lists the most common genes and DNA from its rows. The sample has 300,000 to 400,000 distinct CDR3 sequences on record, roughly 9.4% of them singletons. The ten largest account for roughly 18% of the sample. This material consisted of PBMCs, taken on the day of the first yellow fever vaccination. The receptors here all came from a man younger than 30 who received the YFV17D yellow fever vaccine.

About this clonotype: Mismatch with germline at one junction end may stem from a read error. The rearrangement links TRBV6-5 to TRBJ1-6, with 8 bases that match TRBD1. The CDR3 has 15 residues. In germline, CDR1 is MNHEY, CDR2 SVGAGI. CDR3 nucleotide sequence: TGTGCCAGCAGTTACACCGGACAGGGAAATTCACCCCCCCACTTT. Translated, it gives CASSYTGQGNSPPHF.

This clonotype has ten or more counts. The chain employs TRBV7-2 and TRBJ2-3; no clear D gene. The CDR3 covers 12 residues. V lost 3 bases and J 4 bases, leaving 5 bases between the germline ends. Germline values: CDR1 SGHTA, CDR2 FQGNSA. CDR3 loop: CASSFGPDTQYF. CDR3 bases: TGTGCCAGCAGCTTCGGGCCAGATACGCAGTATTTT.